Below are 6 T cell receptor beta chains sequenced from a single sample in a study of T cells in Graves' hyperthyroidism and ophthalmopathy. Using RNA transcripts as the source, TCR beta CDR3 regions were amplified. First-round RT-PCR of the TCR CDR3 relied on the HTBI primer set. TCRdb re-analysed the multiplex PCR reads in MiXCR, keeping a single row per CDR3 protein. The sample shows hundreds of thousands of distinct CDR3 sequences, roughly 22% of them seen only once. Sequencing used blood. These receptors came from a man aged 25 to 40 with Graves' ophthalmopathy.

The chain has TRBV20-1 and TRBJ2-5; TRBD2 matches 14 bases. CDR1 and CDR2 from the germline V gene are DFQATT and SNEGSKA (reference sequence). The trim removed 5 bases at V and 4 bases at J, leaving 3 bases unmatched. This CDR3 has 14 amino acids. CDR3 DNA: TGCAGTGCTGACGGACTAGCGGGAGGAGAGACCCAGTACTTC. Translation gives CSADGLAGGETQYF.

This clonotype was observed a few times. This chain connects TRBV20-1 to TRBJ2-1; no clear D. The CDR3 is made up of 10 amino acids. With 4 bases removed from V and 6 bases from J, the gap between germline ends came to 4 bases. The germline V gene has CDR1 DFQATT and CDR2 SNEGSKA (reference sequence). CDR3 amino acids: CSAKVNEQFF. The CDR3 coding sequence is TGCAGTGCTAAGGTCAATGAGCAGTTCTTC.

This clonotype occurred a few times. The chain uses TRBV29-1 and TRBJ2-1; no firm D call. Per germline, CDR1 SQVTM and CDR2 ANQGSEA. Trimming cost V 7 bases and J 2 bases, with 9 bases left between them. CDR3 length: 12 residues. The CDR3 protein is CSGRRTYNEQFF. As DNA, the CDR3 is TGCAGCGGCCGCCGGACCTACAATGAGCAGTTCTTC.

The chain carries TRBV6-2 or TRBV6-3 and TRBJ2-1; 10 bases align to TRBD1. V shed 2 bases, J shed 3 bases, and the junction held 7 bases outside the gene matches. Germline V gene lookup returns CDR1 MNHEY and CDR2 SVGEGT. The CDR3 has 17 residues. CDR3 nucleotides: TGTGCCAGCAGTTACACCCGGGGACAGGGGTTCTACAATGAGCAGTTCTTC. This translates into CASSYTRGQGFYNEQFF.

Many counts were recorded for this clonotype. CDR3 residues: CASRPLAGDGDEQYF. DNA for the CDR3: TGCGCCAGCAGGCCACTAGCGGGAGACGGGGACGAGCAGTACTTC. The rearrangement joins TRBV5-1 to TRBJ2-7; 11 bases match TRBD2. The CDR3 spans 15 residues. In germline, CDR1 is SGHRS, CDR2 YFSETQ. V lost 5 bases, J lost 5 bases, and 9 bases stayed unmatched. Full variable domain (rest looked up from reference TRBV5-1 and TRBJ2-7): KAGVTQTPRYLIKTRGQQVTLSCSPISGHRSVSWYQQTPGQGLQFLFEYFSETQRNKGNFPGRFSGRQFSNSRSEMNVSTLELGDSALYLCASRPLAGDGDEQYFGPGTRLTVT.

This clonotype occurred a few times. Given a much more abundant clone one base away, this may be a read error. The chain is built from TRBV28 and TRBJ1-5; no reliable D call. The CDR3 extends over 13 amino acids. The V end lost 2 bases, the J end lost 1 base, and 3 bases lay between the germline ends. Germline values: CDR1 MDHEN, CDR2 SYDVKM. DNA of the CDR3: TGTGCCAGCAGTTTAAAGAGCAATCAGCCCCAGCATTTT. It yields the protein CASSLKSNQPQHF.